The 18 T cell receptor beta chains below come from one sample, sequenced in a study of cytomegalovirus exposure and HLA in healthy donors (dated by TCRdb to 2016 to 2017). The method was the immunoSEQ multiplex PCR assay. For the multiplex PCR, a mixture combining 60 forward primers for TCR Vbeta segments and 13 reverse primers for TCR Jbeta segments was used. TCRdb retrieved this table from immuneACCESS and kept in-frame rearrangements only. Not all clones are present; in checked studies, unresolved V genes account for under half, and no reason is known for the remainder. This sample's table carries 63,000 or so clones. The ten largest clonotypes hold roughly 15% of the sample. The sequenced sample consisted of PBMCs. The receptors were sampled from a boy aged 5 to 17 in good health and CMV-seronegative.

J is TRBJ2-3 and V is TRBV29-1, with 8 bases aligning to TRBD1. The V gene end was trimmed by 8 bases and the J gene end by 2 bases; junction bases not matched to a gene: 9. Germline loops: CDR1 SQVTM, CDR2 ANQGSEA. This CDR3 region has 14 residues. CDR3 loop: CSMTGEGNTDTQYF. CDR3 nucleotides: TGCAGCATGACAGGGGAAGGGAACACAGATACGCAGTATTTT.

The V gene is TRBV19, the J gene TRBJ1-1; 8 nucleotides align to TRBD1. Germline-derived CDR1 and CDR2 are LNHDA and SQIVND (reference sequence). The V segment lost 6 bases and the J segment 5 bases; nucleotides outside the gene matches: 2. This CDR3 is built from 12 residues. The CDR3 protein is CASRQGVTEAFF. The CDR3 DNA sequence: TGTGCCAGTAGACAGGGGGTTACTGAAGCTTTCTTT.

V usage is TRBV18 and J usage is TRBJ2-7; 8 bases line up with TRBD2. This CDR3 is built from 15 residues. CDR1 and CDR2 from the germline V gene are KGHSH and LQKENI. V shed 1 base and J 7 bases; nucleotides not matched to a gene: 9. The CDR3 sequence is CASSPQREQLNEQYF. CDR3 DNA: TGTGCCAGCTCACCACAGCGGGAGCAATTGAATGAGCAGTACTTC.

Note on this clone: Other DNA sequences within the sample encode an identical CDR3. V usage is TRBV2 and J usage is TRBJ2-7; 7 bases are a match to TRBD2. The CDR3 contains 13 residues. Germline V gene data show CDR1 as SNHLY and CDR2 as FYNNEI. V gave up 3 bases and J gave up 2 bases; unmatched junction bases: 1. The CDR3 region has the DNA TGTGCCAGCAGTGAGGGGGGGACCTACGAGCAGTACTTC. The encoded protein is CASSEGGTYEQYF.

The DNA of the CDR3 is TGTGCCAGCGCACCGGGACTGCAAGAGACCCAGTACTTC. Encoded protein: CASAPGLQETQYF. This chain uses TRBV6-4 with TRBJ2-5; perhaps TRBD2 as D (6 bases). This CDR3 region has 13 residues. Germline V gene lookup returns CDR1 MRHNA and CDR2 SNTAGT. V lost 8 bases, J lost 2 bases, and 12 bases lay in between.

J is TRBJ1-1 and V is TRBV12-5; D is uncertain. Germline-derived CDR1 and CDR2 are LGHNT and FRNRAP. V was pared by 1 base and J by 6 bases, with 12 bases between. This CDR3 has 14 residues. DNA of the CDR3: TGTGCTAGTGGTTTGGATCCTCTGAGGGCTGAAGCTTTCTTT. Translated, it gives CASGLDPLRAEAFF. Variable domain in full (rest from reference TRBV12-5 and TRBJ1-1): DARVTQTPRHKVTEMGQEVTMRCQPILGHNTVFWYRQTMMQGLELLAYFRNRAPLDDSGMPKDRFSAEMPDATLATLKIQPSEPRDSAVYFCASGLDPLRAEAFFGQGTRLTVV.

This sequence joins TRBV19 and TRBJ2-1, with 8 bases fitting TRBD2. The germline V gene has CDR1 LNHDA and CDR2 SQIVND (reference sequence). This CDR3 region has 13 residues. V gave up 6 bases and J gave up 6 bases; unmatched junction bases: 4. CDR3 region: CASRAGAGNEQFF. DNA for the CDR3: TGTGCCAGTAGAGCGGGAGCGGGCAATGAGCAGTTCTTC.

The V call is TRBV5-8, the J call TRBJ1-6; 8 bases agree with TRBD1. The CDR3 contains 15 residues. V lost 3 bases and J lost 9; bases outside the gene matches: 8. From germline, CDR1 is SGHTS and CDR2 YDEGEE. CDR3: CASSSRTGFTSPLHF. CDR3 in DNA: TGTGCCAGCAGCTCCAGGACAGGGTTCACTTCACCCCTCCACTTT.

V usage is TRBV7-2 and J usage is TRBJ2-3, with a weak D call TRBD1 (5 bases). CDR1 and CDR2 (germline): SGHTA, FQGNSA. This CDR3 has 16 amino acids. Trimming cost V 7 bases and J 3 bases, with 20 bases left between them. In nucleotides, the CDR3 is TGTGCCAGCATCCCACCCCGTAGGGGAAGAACAGATACGCAGTATTTT. It is translated as CASIPPRRGRTDTQYF.

This chain connects TRBV7-2 to TRBJ1-4, with D tentatively TRBD1 (5 bases). Germline V gene lookup returns CDR1 SGHTA and CDR2 FQGNSA. This CDR3 is built from 15 residues. V gave up 6 bases and J gave up 0 bases, with 11 bases separating them. This chain's CDR3 is CASSFQGSTNEKLFF. The CDR3 coding sequence is TGTGCCAGCAGTTTTCAGGGTTCAACTAATGAAAAACTGTTTTTT.

The J gene is TRBJ1-1, the V gene TRBV15, with 10 bases that match TRBD1. The V gene's germline CDR1 is LNHNV and CDR2 YYDKDF (reference sequence). This CDR3 spans 15 amino acids. V dropped 2 bases and J dropped 4; count of bases not matched to a gene: 4. CDR3 loop: CATSRKDRGATEAFF. CDR3 coding DNA: TGTGCCACCAGCAGAAAGGACAGGGGGGCCACTGAAGCTTTCTTT. Full variable domain (outside the CDR3, taken from reference TRBV15 and TRBJ1-1): DAMVIQNPRYQVTQFGKPVTLSCSQTLNHNVMYWYQQKSSQAPKLLFHYYDKDFNNEADTPDNFQSRRPNTSFCFLDIRSPGLGDTAMYLCATSRKDRGATEAFFGQGTRLTVV.

V is TRBV6-1 and J is TRBJ1-1; 8 nucleotides align to TRBD1. V lost 3 bases to trimming and J lost 3 bases; unmatched junction nucleotides: 9. CDR1 and CDR2 (germline): MNHNS, SASEGT. CDR3 length equals 16 residues. In DNA, the CDR3 is TGTGCCAGCAGTGAGAACCCGGGACAGGTAGACACTGAAGCTTTCTTT. Translation gives CASSENPGQVDTEAFF.

The chain links TRBV4-1 to TRBJ2-7; 11 bases align to TRBD2. Germline loops: CDR1 MGHRA, CDR2 YSYEKL. With V trimmed by 5 bases and J by 5 bases, 2 bases remained unmatched. The CDR3 spans 13 residues. This CDR3 is CASSLAGGNEQYF. For the CDR3, the DNA is TGCGCCAGCAGCTTAGCGGGAGGGAACGAGCAGTACTTC.

The chain combines TRBV9 with TRBJ2-3; TRBD2 might be the D (6 bases). Germline-derived CDR1 and CDR2 are SGDLS and YYNGEE. The CDR3 sequence is 16 residues long. Between the trimmed V and J ends, which lost 4 bases and 2 bases, there was a span of 17 bases. Written as DNA, the CDR3 is TGTGCCAGCAGCCCCCGACTGCCGGGGGACACAGATACGCAGTATTTT. Encoded protein: CASSPRLPGDTDTQYF.

The rearrangement joins TRBV4-3 to TRBJ2-4; TRBD1 aligns across 10 bases. The trim removed 3 bases at V and 7 bases at J, leaving 12 bases unmatched. Germline CDR1 is LGHNA and CDR2 is YSLEER. CDR3 length: 17 amino acids. In DNA form, the CDR3 reads TGCGCCAGCAGCCAGTTTGCCGCGGGACAGGGGTTGAACATTCAGTACTTC. It translates to CASSQFAAGQGLNIQYF.

The V gene is TRBV19, the J gene TRBJ2-7, with no clear D. From germline, CDR1 is LNHDA and CDR2 SQIVND (reference sequence). Trimming cost V 6 bases and J 1 base, with 7 bases left between them. The CDR3 covers 12 residues. The CDR3 sequence is CASRVQSYEQYF. Written as DNA, the CDR3 is TGTGCCAGTAGAGTACAGTCCTACGAGCAGTACTTC.

The chain is built from TRBV6-1 and TRBJ1-1, with 8 bases matching TRBD1. The CDR3 is 15 amino acids. Germline-derived CDR1 and CDR2 are MNHNS and SASEGT. Trimming cost V 2 bases and J 1 base; bases outside gene matches: 3. CDR3 bases: TGTGCCAGCAGTGAACAGGGGGCGCCGAACACTGAAGCTTTCTTT. Its protein is CASSEQGAPNTEAFF.

V is TRBV7-2 and J is TRBJ2-2, with TRBD2 identical over 9 bases. Germline CDR1 SGHTA, CDR2 FQGNSA. This CDR3 is 15 amino acids long. The V segment lost 3 bases and the J segment 5 bases; nucleotides outside the gene matches: 4. CDR3 DNA: TGTGCCAGCAGCTTCGCGGGAGGGGGGACCGGGGAGCTGTTTTTT. Its protein is CASSFAGGGTGELFF.